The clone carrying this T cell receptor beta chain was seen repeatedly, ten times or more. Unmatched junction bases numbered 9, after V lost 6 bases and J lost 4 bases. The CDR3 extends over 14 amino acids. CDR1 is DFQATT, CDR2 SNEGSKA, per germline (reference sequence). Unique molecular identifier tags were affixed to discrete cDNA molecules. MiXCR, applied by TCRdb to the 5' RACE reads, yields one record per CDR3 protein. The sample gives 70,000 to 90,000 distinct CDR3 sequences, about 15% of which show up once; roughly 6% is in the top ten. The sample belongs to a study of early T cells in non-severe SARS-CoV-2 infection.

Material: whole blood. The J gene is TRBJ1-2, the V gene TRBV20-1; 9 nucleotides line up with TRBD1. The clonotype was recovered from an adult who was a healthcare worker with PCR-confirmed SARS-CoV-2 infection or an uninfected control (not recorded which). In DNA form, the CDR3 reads TGCAGTGCCAAAGACCGGGACAGGGTCTATGGCTACACCTTC. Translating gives CSAKDRDRVYGYTF.